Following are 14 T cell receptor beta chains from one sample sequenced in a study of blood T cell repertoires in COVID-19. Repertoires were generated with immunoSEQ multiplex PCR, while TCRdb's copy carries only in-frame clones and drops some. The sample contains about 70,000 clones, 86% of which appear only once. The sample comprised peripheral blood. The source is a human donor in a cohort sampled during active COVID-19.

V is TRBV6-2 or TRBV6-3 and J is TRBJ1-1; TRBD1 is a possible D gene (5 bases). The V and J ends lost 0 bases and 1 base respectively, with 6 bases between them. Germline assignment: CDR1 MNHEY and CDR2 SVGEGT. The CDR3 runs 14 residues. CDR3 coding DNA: TGTGCCAGCAGTTACTCCGACAGGAACACTGAAGCTTTCTTT. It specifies CASSYSDRNTEAFF.

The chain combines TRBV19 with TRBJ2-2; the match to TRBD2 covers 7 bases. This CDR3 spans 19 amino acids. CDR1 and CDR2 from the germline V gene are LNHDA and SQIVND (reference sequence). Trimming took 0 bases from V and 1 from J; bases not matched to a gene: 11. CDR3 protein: CASSIDPGRGGGNTGELFF. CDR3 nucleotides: TGTGCCAGTAGTATAGATCCAGGGCGGGGCGGGGGGAACACCGGGGAGCTGTTTTTT.

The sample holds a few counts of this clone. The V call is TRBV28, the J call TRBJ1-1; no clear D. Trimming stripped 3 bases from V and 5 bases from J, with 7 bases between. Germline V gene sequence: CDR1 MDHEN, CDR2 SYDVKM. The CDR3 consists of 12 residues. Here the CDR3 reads CASSFEVTEAFF. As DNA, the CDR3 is TGTGCCAGCAGTTTTGAGGTTACTGAAGCTTTCTTT.

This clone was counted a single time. The CDR3 DNA sequence: TGTGCCATCAGTCCGGGACAGGGAATTAACGAGCAGTACTTC. This codes for CAISPGQGINEQYF. V is TRBV10-3 and J is TRBJ2-7; 9 positions match TRBD1. CDR3 length: 14 amino acids. The trim removed 5 bases at V and 5 bases at J, leaving 7 bases unmatched. Germline V gives CDR1 ENHRY, CDR2 SYGVKD.

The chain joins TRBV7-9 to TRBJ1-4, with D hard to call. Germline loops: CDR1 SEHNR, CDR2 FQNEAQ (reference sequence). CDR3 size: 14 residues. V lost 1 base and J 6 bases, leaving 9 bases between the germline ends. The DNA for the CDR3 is TGTGCCAGCAGCTTAGGTGGGCGTGATGAAAAACTGTTTTTT. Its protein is CASSLGGRDEKLFF.

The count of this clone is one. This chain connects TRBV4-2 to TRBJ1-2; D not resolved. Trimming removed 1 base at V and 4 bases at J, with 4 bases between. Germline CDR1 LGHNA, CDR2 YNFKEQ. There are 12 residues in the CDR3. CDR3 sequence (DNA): TGTGCCAGCAGCCAAGGGGCCTATGGCTACACCTTC. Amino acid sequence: CASSQGAYGYTF.

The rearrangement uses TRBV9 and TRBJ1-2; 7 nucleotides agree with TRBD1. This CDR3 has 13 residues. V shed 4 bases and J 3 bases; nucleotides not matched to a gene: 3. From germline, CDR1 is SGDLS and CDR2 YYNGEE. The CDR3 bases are TGTGCCAGCAGCCCCGGGACAGACTATGGCTACACCTTC. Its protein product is CASSPGTDYGYTF.

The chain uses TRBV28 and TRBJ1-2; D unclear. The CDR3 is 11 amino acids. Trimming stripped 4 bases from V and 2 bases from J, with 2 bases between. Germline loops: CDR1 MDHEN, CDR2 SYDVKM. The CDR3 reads CASSSNYGYTF. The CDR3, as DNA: TGTGCCAGCAGTTCGAACTATGGCTACACCTTC.

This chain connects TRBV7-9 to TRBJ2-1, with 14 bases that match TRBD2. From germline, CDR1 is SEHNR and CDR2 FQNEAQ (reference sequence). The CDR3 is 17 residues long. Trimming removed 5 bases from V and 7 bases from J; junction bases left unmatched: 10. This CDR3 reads CASSLLGLAGGGNEQFF. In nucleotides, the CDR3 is TGTGCCAGCAGCCTTCTCGGACTAGCGGGGGGCGGGAATGAGCAGTTCTTC.

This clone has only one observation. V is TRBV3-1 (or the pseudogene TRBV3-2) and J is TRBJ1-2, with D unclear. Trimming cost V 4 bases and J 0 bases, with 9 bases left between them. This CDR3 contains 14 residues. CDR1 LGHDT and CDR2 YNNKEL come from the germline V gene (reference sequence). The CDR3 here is CASSPQSANYGYTF. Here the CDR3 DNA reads TGTGCCAGCAGCCCACAGTCAGCTAACTATGGCTACACCTTC.

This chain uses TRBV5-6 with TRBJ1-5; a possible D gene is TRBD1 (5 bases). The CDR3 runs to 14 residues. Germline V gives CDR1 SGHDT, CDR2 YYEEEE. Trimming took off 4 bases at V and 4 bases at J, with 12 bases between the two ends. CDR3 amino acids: CASSTWGGNQPQHF. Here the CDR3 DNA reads TGTGCCAGCAGCACCTGGGGGGGGAATCAGCCCCAGCATTTT.

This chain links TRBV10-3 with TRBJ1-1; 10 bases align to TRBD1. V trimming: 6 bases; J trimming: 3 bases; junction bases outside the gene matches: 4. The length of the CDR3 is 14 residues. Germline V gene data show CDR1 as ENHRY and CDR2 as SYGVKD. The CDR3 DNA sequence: TGTGCCATCAGAGGGACAGGGGAGTACACTGAAGCTTTCTTT. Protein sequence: CAIRGTGEYTEAFF.

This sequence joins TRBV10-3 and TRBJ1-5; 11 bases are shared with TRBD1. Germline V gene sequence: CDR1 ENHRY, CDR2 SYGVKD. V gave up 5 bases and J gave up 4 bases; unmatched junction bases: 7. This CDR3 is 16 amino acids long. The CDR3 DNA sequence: TGTGCCATCAGTTCGGCGGGACAGGGGGTAAATCAGCCCCAGCATTTT. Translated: CAISSAGQGVNQPQHF.

This CDR3 reads CASSFIGQGETQYF. The CDR3 DNA reads as TGCGCCAGCAGCTTCATTGGACAGGGGGAGACCCAGTACTTC. The chain links TRBV5-1 to TRBJ2-5, with 9 bases identical to TRBD1. The trim removed 2 bases at V and 5 bases at J, leaving 4 bases unmatched. The CDR3 sequence is 14 residues long. CDR1 is SGHRS and CDR2 is YFSETQ in the germline V gene.